This entry lists 3 T cell receptor beta chains sequenced from one sample in a study of vaccination effects on CD4 cells after COVID-19. Their recognized antigens are unknown. Expansion of antigen-specific CD4+ T cells with viral peptide pools was carried out by the ViraFEST assay before sequencing. Following 10 days of culture, CD4+ T cells were isolated. No vaccinee had earlier SARS-CoV-2 infection, and nucleocapsid antibodies were negative. This table comes from immunoSEQ multiplex PCR, and its TCRdb copy is limited to in-frame clones, with some not included. The sample shows tens of thousands of clones, 55% to 75% of them seen only once. The sample consisted of CD4+ T cells from PBMCs cultured with HCoV-OC43 spike peptides, taken before COVID-19 vaccination. Subset specified: HCoV-OC43 spike overlapping peptide pool stimulation. These receptors came from a human donor who received a COVID-19 vaccine.

The rearrangement links TRBV29-1 to TRBJ1-2; no clear D gene. The germline gives CDR1 SQVTM, CDR2 ANQGSEA. The CDR3 covers 13 residues. Deletions cut 4 bases from V and 8 bases from J, with 17 bases between. CDR3 sequence: CSVVRLSDPGYTF. CDR3 in DNA: TGCAGCGTTGTTAGGTTATCGGACCCGGGCTACACCTTC.

This chain uses TRBV2 with TRBJ2-5; D could derive from TRBD1 or TRBD2 (5 bases each). Germline values: CDR1 SNHLY, CDR2 FYNNEI. CDR3 length equals 15 residues. Trimming stripped 3 bases from V and 7 bases from J, with 18 bases between. DNA for the CDR3: TGTGCCAGCAGTGATGTCCCGGGACCGTTTGGGACCCAGTACTTC. Protein product: CASSDVPGPFGTQYF.

This clone occurred a few times. CDR3 amino acids: CASSYQRDQPQHF. DNA for the CDR3: TGTGCCAGCAGTTACCAGCGAGACCAGCCCCAGCATTTT. V and J are TRBV6-5 and TRBJ1-5; D uncertain. The CDR3 extends over 13 amino acids. V was shortened by 2 bases and J by 7 bases, with 9 bases between the two germline ends. Per the germline V gene, CDR1 is MNHEY and CDR2 is SVGAGI.